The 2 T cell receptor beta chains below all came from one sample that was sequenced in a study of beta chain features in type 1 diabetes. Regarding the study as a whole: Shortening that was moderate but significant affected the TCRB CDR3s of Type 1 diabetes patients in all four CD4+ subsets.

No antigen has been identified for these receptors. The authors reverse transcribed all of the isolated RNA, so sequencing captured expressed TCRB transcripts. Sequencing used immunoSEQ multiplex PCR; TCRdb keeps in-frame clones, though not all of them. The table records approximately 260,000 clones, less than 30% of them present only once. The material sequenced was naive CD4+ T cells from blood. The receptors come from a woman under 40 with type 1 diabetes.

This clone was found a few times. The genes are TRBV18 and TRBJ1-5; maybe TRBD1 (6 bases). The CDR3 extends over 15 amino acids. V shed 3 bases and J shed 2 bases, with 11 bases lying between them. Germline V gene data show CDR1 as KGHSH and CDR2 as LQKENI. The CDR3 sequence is CASSPRGNGNQPQHF. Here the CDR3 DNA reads TGTGCCAGCTCACCCAGGGGAAACGGCAATCAGCCCCAGCATTTT.

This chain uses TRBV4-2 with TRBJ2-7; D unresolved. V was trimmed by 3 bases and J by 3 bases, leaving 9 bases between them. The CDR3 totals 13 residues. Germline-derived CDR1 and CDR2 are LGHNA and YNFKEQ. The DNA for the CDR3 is TGTGCCAGCAGCCAGCCACCGGGCTACGAGCAGTACTTC. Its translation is CASSQPPGYEQYF.